The T cell receptor (beta chain) described here comes from a study of response to subunit inactivated influenza vaccine. The study's findings and limits: Each seasonal influenza vaccination, the authors suggested, recruits few new T cells.

TCRdb itself ran the RT-PCR reads through MiXCR, one entry per CDR3 protein. The sample has 200,000 to 300,000 distinct CDR3 sequences; 12% are singletons. Trimming removed 6 bases at V and 4 bases at J, with 16 bases between. Germline loops: CDR1 SGHAT, CDR2 FQNNGV. This CDR3 region has 15 residues. This clonotype was observed a handful of times. Its antigen is unidentified. This material consisted of non-naive T cells sorted from PBMCs, taken 14 to 15 days before vaccination. V gene TRBV11-2 combines with J gene TRBJ2-1; D is ambiguous. This TCR derives from a man aged 50 to 59 who received an inactivated influenza vaccine. CDR3 amino acids: CASRSPRQAYNEQFF. CDR3 nucleotide sequence: TGTGCCAGCAGGTCCCCACGTCAGGCATACAATGAGCAGTTCTTC.